In this sample, the clone carrying this T cell receptor (beta chain) turned up a few times. Peripheral blood, about 9.8 milliliters per donor, was collected. This sample is part of a study of blood T cells in healthy people across ages. The germline gives CDR1 MNHNS, CDR2 SASEGT. The CDR3 extends over 13 amino acids. V dropped 7 bases and J dropped 4; count of bases not matched to a gene: 3. A J-beta primer mix and a sample-barcoded 5' primer were used in a second PCR of about 7 to 11 cycles. TCRdb itself ran the 5' RACE reads through MiXCR, one entry per CDR3 protein. This repertoire shows 800,000 to 950,000 distinct CDR3 sequences, about 36% found once; its top ten account for around 13%.

The source of this sequence is a man aged 18 to 30 in good health. V is TRBV6-1 and J is TRBJ2-2; 7 bases are a match to TRBD1. Sequencing input: blood. In DNA form, the CDR3 reads TGTGCCAGCATCACAGGGGCCACCGGGGAGCTGTTTTTT. This sequence encodes CASITGATGELFF.